Below, 10 T cell receptor beta chains from the same sample are listed, as sequenced in a study of T cell repertoires in cytomegalovirus infection. In TCRdb, the reads were re-called with MiXCR into one record per CDR3 protein. This table holds about 460,000 distinct CDR3 sequences, around 10% found once. The sequencing input was PBMCs. Receptors originate from a human donor in good health (CMV status not recorded). Some clones in this sample may be carry-over from other donors' samples.

In its sample, this clonotype was seen many times. At one end the junction does not follow the germline gene, possibly because of a read error. V gene TRBV29-1 combines with J gene TRBJ2-3; tentatively, D is TRBD1 or TRBD2 (5 bases each). Per germline, CDR1 SQVTM and CDR2 ANQGSEA. The CDR3 has 15 residues. CDR3 loop: CSVHRGQERTATQYF. CDR3 bases: TGCAGCGTCCACCGGGGCCAGGAACGAACAGCTACGCAGTATTTT.

This clonotype occurred many times. V and J are TRBV7-2 and TRBJ2-1; TRBD2 aligns across 10 bases. There are 19 residues in the CDR3. Germline CDR1 SGHTA, CDR2 FQGNSA. Unmatched junction bases numbered 13, after V lost 2 bases and J lost 3 bases. The CDR3 coding sequence is TGTGCCAGCAGCTTAAAGGGTGGACTAGCGGAGATCTTCTACAATGAGCAGTTCTTC. Its translation is CASSLKGGLAEIFYNEQFF.

The genes are TRBV12-5 and TRBJ2-7; 16 nucleotides match TRBD2. The CDR3 is made up of 21 amino acids. Per germline, CDR1 LGHNT and CDR2 FRNRAP. V lost 1 base and J lost 6; bases outside the gene matches: 18. The CDR3: CASGLGVVGTSGRVVVREQYF. The CDR3 bases are TGTGCTAGTGGTTTGGGCGTCGTCGGGACTAGCGGGAGGGTTGTAGTTCGCGAGCAGTACTTC.

In its sample, this clonotype was seen many times. The chain has TRBV10-2 and TRBJ2-3, with 11 nucleotides matching TRBD2. V was clipped by 7 bases and J by 4 bases; unmatched bases: 10. The CDR3 extends over 16 amino acids. Per germline, CDR1 WSHSY and CDR2 SAAADI. The CDR3 coding sequence is TGCGCCAGCATTCCGACTAGCGGGGCCCTGGCAGATACGCAGTATTTT. This encodes CASIPTSGALADTQYF.

This clonotype was seen many times. The CDR3 sequence is CASFTGSPYEQYF. DNA of the CDR3: TGTGCCAGCTTCACAGGCAGTCCCTACGAGCAGTACTTC. This chain connects TRBV28 to TRBJ2-7; D may be TRBD1 (5 bases). Germline V gene lookup returns CDR1 MDHEN and CDR2 SYDVKM. There are 13 residues in the CDR3. V lost 8 bases to trimming and J lost 2 bases, with 13 bases between them.

The sample holds many counts of this clonotype. The gene calls are TRBV12-3 or TRBV12-4 and TRBJ1-2; D not resolved. There are 13 residues in the CDR3. The germline V and J ends were trimmed by 3 bases and 4 bases, with 9 bases remaining between them. The CDR3 here is CASSFVKSYGYTF. CDR3 nucleotide sequence: TGTGCCAGCAGTTTTGTCAAATCCTATGGCTACACCTTC.

This clonotype came up many times. J is TRBJ2-5 and V is TRBV12-3 or TRBV12-4, with 8 bases that match TRBD1. The CDR3 loop spans 13 amino acids. The trim removed 6 bases at V and 2 bases at J, leaving 2 bases unmatched. The CDR3 nucleotides read TGTGCCAGCAGAGGGACAGGACAAGAGACCCAGTACTTC. It codes for CASRGTGQETQYF.

This clonotype was observed at least ten times. The chain joins TRBV6-2 or TRBV6-3 to TRBJ2-5; no reliable D call. With 5 bases removed from V and 4 bases from J, the gap between germline ends came to 8 bases. The germline CDR1 and CDR2 sequences are MNHEY and SVGEGT. The CDR3 loop spans 12 amino acids. The DNA of the CDR3 is TGTGCCAGCAGTGTGACACGAGAGACCCAGTACTTC. Protein sequence: CASSVTRETQYF.

The gene calls are TRBV10-2 and TRBJ2-3, with D perhaps matching TRBD2 (5 bases). Trimming left V 7 bases short and J 4 bases short, with 9 bases between. The CDR3 totals 12 residues. Looked up from germline, CDR1 is WSHSY and CDR2 is SAAADI. The CDR3 loop reads CASTGLSDTQYF. DNA for the CDR3: TGCGCCAGCACCGGACTGTCAGATACGCAGTATTTT.

At least ten counts were recorded for this clonotype. This chain uses TRBV29-1 with TRBJ1-1; D not certain. Trimming took 7 bases from V and 1 from J, leaving 7 bases between them. Per the germline V gene, CDR1 is SQVTM and CDR2 is ANQGSEA. CDR3 length equals 11 residues. In DNA form, the CDR3 reads TGCAGCGCAACCCCGAACACTGAAGCTTTCTTT. Its translation is CSATPNTEAFF.